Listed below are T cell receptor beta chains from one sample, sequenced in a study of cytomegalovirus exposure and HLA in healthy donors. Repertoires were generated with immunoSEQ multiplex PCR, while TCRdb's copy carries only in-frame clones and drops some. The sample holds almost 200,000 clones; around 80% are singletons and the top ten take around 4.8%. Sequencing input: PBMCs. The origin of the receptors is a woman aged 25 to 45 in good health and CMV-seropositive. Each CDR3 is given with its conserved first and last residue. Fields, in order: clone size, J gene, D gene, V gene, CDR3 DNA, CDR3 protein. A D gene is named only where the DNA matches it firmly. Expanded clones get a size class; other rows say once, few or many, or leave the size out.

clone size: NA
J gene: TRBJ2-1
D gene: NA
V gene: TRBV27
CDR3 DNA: TGTGCCAGCAGTCCCGATACTGGGGGAGGTTCCAATGAGCAGTTCTTC
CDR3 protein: CASSPDTGGGSNEQFF

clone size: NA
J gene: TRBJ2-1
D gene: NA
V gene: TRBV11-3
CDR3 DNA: TGTGCCAGCAGCTTATCTGGGGGGACTTTGGACAATGAGCAGTTCTTC
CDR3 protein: CASSLSGGTLDNEQFF

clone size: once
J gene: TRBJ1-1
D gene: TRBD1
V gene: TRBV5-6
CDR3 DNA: TGTGCCAGCACCATGGGGGACAGGGGTGGTCCTTTCTTT
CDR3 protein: CASTMGDRGGPFF

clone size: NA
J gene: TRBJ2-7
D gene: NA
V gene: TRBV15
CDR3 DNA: TGTGCCACCAGCAGAGATGGGAGTTTGTACGAGCAGTACTTC
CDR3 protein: CATSRDGSLYEQYF

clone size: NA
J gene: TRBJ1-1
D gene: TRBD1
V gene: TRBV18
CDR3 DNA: TGTGCCAGCTCAAGGACAGGGGAAGGTGGTAGGAACACTGAAGCTTTCTTT
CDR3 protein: CASSRTGEGGRNTEAFF

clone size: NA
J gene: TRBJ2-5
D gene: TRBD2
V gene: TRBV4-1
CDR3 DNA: TGCGCCAGCAGCCCGCCGGTTCGGGGGGGAGAGACCCAGTACTTC
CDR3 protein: CASSPPVRGGETQYF

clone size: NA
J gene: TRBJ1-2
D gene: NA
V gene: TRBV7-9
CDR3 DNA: TGTGCCAGCAGCTTAGCCGCGGGCAGCCTAAACTATGGCTACACCTTC
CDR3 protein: CASSLAAGSLNYGYTF

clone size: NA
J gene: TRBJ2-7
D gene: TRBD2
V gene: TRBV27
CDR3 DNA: TGTGCCAGCAGACCGGGACTAGCCCTCTACGAGCAGTACTTC
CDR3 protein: CASRPGLALYEQYF

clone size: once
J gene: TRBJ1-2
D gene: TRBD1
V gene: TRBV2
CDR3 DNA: TGTGCCAGCAGTGATCGACAGGGCCCCTATGGCTACACCTTC
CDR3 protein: CASSDRQGPYGYTF

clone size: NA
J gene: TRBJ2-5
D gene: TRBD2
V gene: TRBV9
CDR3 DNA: TGTGCCAGCAGCGTAACCAGCGGGAGGGCCGAAGAGACCCAGTACTTC
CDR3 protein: CASSVTSGRAEETQYF

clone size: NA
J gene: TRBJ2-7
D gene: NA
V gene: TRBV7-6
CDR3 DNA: TGTGCCAGCAGCCCCGAGGCCTTCTCCTACGAGCAGTACTTC
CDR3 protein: CASSPEAFSYEQYF

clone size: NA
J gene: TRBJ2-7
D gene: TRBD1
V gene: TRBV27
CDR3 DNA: TGTGCCAGCAAGGGACAGGGACTCTACGAGCAGTACTTC
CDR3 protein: CASKGQGLYEQYF

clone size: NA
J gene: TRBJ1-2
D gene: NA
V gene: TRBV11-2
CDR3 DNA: TGTGCCAGCAGCTTAAACCCATATAAGCGGGGCGAAGCCTATGGCTACACCTTC
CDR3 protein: CASSLNPYKRGEAYGYTF

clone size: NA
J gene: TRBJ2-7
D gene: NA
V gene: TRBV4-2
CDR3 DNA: TGTGCCAGCAGCCAAGAACTTGGGGCAGTGTACGAGCAGTACTTC
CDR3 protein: CASSQELGAVYEQYF

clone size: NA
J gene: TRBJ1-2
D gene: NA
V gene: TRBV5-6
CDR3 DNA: TGTGCCAGCAGCTTGGGGCCCCAAACGATATATGGCTACACCTTC
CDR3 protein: CASSLGPQTIYGYTF

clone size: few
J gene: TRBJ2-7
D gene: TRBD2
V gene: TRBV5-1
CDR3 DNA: TGCGCCAGCAGCTTGTATGGACTAGCGGGAGAAAGTTCCTACGAGCAGTACTTC
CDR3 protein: CASSLYGLAGESSYEQYF

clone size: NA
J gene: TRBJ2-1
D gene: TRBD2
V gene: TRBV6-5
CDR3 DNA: TGTGCCAGCAGTTACAAGAGCGGGGGCCCAGGCAATGAGCAGTTCTTC
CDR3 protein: CASSYKSGGPGNEQFF

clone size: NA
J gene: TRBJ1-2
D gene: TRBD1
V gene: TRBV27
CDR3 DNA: TGTGCCAGCAGGGACGCCGGGACAGGGGTGCGTGGCTACACCTTC
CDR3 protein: CASRDAGTGVRGYTF

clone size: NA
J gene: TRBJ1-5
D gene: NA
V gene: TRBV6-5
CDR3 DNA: TGTGCCAGCAGCGGGCCAGGGAATCAGCCCCAGCATTTT
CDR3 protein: CASSGPGNQPQHF

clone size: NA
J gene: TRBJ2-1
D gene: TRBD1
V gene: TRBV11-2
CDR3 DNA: TGTGCCAGCAGCCCCTCGGAGATAACCGGGACAGGGGAGCAGTTCTTC
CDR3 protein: CASSPSEITGTGEQFF

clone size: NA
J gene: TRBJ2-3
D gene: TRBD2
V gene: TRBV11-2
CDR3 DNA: TGTGCCAGCAGCTCCGCGACTAGCCGAAGCACAGATACGCAGTATTTT
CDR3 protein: CASSSATSRSTDTQYF

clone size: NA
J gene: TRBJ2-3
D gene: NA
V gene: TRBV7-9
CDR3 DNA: TGTGCCAGCAACCCCGGACTCCCCACAGATACGCAGTATTTT
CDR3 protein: CASNPGLPTDTQYF

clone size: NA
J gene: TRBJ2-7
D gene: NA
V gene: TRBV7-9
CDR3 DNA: TGTGCCAGCAGCTCCTCCGGACTCAACTCCTACGAGCAGTACTTC
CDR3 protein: CASSSSGLNSYEQYF

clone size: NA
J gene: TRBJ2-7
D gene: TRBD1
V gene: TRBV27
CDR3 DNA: TGTGCCAGCAGTCAGGGGGCGGCATGGCCTTACGAGCAGTACTTC
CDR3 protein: CASSQGAAWPYEQYF

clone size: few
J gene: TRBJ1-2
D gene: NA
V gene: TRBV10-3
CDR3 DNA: TGTGCCATCAGGCAGGACATTTTTGATGGCTACACCTTC
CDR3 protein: CAIRQDIFDGYTF

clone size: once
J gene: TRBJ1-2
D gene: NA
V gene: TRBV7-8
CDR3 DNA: TGTGCCAGCAGCTTGGACTCGTTGGCCTACTATGGCTACACCTTC
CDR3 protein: CASSLDSLAYYGYTF

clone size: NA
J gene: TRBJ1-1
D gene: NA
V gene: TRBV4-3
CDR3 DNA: TGCGCCAGCAGCCAAGATGCAGGGGTGAACACTGAAGCTTTCTTT
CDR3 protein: CASSQDAGVNTEAFF

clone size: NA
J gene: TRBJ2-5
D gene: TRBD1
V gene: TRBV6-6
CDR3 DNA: TGTGCCAGCACCTATGACAGGGGGGAGACCCAGTACTTC
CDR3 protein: CASTYDRGETQYF

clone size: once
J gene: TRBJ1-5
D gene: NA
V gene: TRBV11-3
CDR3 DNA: TGTGCCAGCAGTCGGGATGGCAATCAGCCCCAGCATTTT
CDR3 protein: CASSRDGNQPQHF

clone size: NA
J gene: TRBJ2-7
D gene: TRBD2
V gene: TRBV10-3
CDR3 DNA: TGTGCCATCAGTTCCCAAACCCCTAGCGGGTACGAGCAGTACTTC
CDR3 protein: CAISSQTPSGYEQYF

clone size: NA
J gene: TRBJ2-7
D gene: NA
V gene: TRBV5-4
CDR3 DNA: TGTGCCAGCAGCTTGGGTCCACAAAACAGGGTAGTCTACGAGCAGTACTTC
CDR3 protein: CASSLGPQNRVVYEQYF

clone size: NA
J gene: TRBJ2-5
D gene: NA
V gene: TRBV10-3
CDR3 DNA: TGTGCCATCAGTGAGGGGTTCCAGCGGTCGGAGACCCAGTACTTC
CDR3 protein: CAISEGFQRSETQYF

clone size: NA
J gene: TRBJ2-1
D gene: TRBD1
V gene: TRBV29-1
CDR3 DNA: TGCAGCGGGGCCGGGACAGGACCCTACAATGAGCAGTTCTTC
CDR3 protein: CSGAGTGPYNEQFF

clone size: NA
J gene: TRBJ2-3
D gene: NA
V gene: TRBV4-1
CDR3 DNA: TGCGCCAGCAGCCAAGGGTGGAGGGGTTGGTTAGATACGCAGTATTTT
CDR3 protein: CASSQGWRGWLDTQYF

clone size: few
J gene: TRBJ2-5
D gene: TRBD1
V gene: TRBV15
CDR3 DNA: TGTGCCACCAGCAGAGAGGGGACAGGGTTCGCGGAGACCCAGTACTTC
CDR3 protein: CATSREGTGFAETQYF

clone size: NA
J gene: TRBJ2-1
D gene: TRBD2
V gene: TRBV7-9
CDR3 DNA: TGTGCCAGCAGCCGACCTAGCGGGAGGGCCGATGAGCAGTTCTTC
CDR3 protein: CASSRPSGRADEQFF

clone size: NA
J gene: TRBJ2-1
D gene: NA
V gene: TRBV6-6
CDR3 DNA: TGTGCCAGCAGACGGGGTAGCAATGAGCAGTTCTTC
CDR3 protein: CASRRGSNEQFF

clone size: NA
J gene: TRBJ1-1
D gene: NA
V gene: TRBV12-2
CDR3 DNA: TGTGCAAGTCGCTTAAGGGGGAGTGGGGGACACACTGAAGCTTTCTTT
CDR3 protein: CASRLRGSGGHTEAFF

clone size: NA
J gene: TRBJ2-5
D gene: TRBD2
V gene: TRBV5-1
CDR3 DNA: TGCGCCAGCAGCGTCATTACCGGGACTAGCGACTTGTACCAAGAGACCCAGTACTTC
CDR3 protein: CASSVITGTSDLYQETQYF

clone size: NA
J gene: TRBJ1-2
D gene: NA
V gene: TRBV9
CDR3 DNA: TGTGCCAGCAGCGTAGCTGGGGGAGGCGGCTACACCTTC
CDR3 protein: CASSVAGGGGYTF

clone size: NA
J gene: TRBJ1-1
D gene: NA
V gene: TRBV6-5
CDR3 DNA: TGTGCCAGCAGTTACCCGTCGGGTCGGGGCACTGAAGCTTTCTTT
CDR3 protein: CASSYPSGRGTEAFF

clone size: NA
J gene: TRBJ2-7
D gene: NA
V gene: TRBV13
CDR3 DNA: TGTGCCAGCAGCATCACTAGAAACGAGCAGTACTTC
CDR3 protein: CASSITRNEQYF

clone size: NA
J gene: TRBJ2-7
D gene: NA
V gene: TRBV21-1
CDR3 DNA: TGTGCCAGCAGCAAATCCGGAGCCACGAAATGCGAGCAGTACTTC
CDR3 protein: CASSKSGATKCEQYF

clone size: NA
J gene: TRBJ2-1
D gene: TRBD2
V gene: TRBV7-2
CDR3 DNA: TGTGCCAGCAGCCCCCTAGCGGGAGGAAGTGAGCAGTTCTTC
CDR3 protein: CASSPLAGGSEQFF

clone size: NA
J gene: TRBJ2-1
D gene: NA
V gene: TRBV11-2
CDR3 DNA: TGTGCCAGCAGCTTAGATGTCGGGCCTACAGGTGAGCAGTTCTTC
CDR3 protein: CASSLDVGPTGEQFF

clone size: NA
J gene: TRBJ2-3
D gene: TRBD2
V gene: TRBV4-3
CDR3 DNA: TGCGCCAGCAGCCAGACCCCACGGCCAGCGGGAGAGGCAGATACGCAGTATTTT
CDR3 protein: CASSQTPRPAGEADTQYF

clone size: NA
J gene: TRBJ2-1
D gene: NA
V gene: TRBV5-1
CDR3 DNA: TGCGCCAGCAGCTTGCCTAGCGCCTACAATGAGCAGTTCTTC
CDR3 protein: CASSLPSAYNEQFF

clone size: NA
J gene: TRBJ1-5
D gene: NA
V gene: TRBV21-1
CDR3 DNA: TGTGCCAGCAGCCCCCGTGCAGGGGCACGTGGTCAGCCCCAGCATTTT
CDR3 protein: CASSPRAGARGQPQHF

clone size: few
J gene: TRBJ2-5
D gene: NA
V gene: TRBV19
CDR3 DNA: TGTGCCAGTAGCCAAGGGGAAGAGACCCAGTACTTC
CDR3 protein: CASSQGEETQYF

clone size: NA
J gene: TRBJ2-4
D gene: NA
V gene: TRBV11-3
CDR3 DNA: TGTGCCAGCAGCCCACTGTACTTC
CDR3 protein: CASSPLYF

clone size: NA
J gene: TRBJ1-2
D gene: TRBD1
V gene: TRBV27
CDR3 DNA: TGTGCCAGCAGTCAGACAGGGAACTATGGCTACACCTTC
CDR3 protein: CASSQTGNYGYTF

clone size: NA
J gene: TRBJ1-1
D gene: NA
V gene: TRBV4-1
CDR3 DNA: TGCGCCAGCAGCCCATACGTCGGGGAGTTAACGCTGAACACTGAAGCTTTCTTT
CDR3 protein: CASSPYVGELTLNTEAFF

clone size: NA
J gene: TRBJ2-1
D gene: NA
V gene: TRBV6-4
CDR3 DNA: TGTGCCAGCGGGGGCCCCAGTAATGAGCAGTTCTTC
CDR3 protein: CASGGPSNEQFF

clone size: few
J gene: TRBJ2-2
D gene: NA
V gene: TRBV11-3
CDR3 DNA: TGTGCCAGCAGCTTCCGGGATCCCGGGGAGCTGTTTTTT
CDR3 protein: CASSFRDPGELFF